Listed here are 19 T cell receptor beta chains from one sample, sequenced in a study of metastatic and nonmetastatic thyroid tumors. From the PCR reads, TCRdb re-called clones with MiXCR. The table shows roughly 6,100 clones, with 15% to 20% occurring only once. Prior to thyroid surgery, none of the patients had received any treatment. The source material was adjacent normal tissue. Receptor source: a female donor with papillary thyroid cancer or a benign thyroid nodule (not recorded which). Some clones in this sample may be carry-over from other donors' samples.

This clone was observed a handful of times. Relative to the germline gene, one junction end is altered; a read error may explain this. The chain uses TRBV24-1 and TRBJ2-5; 8 nucleotides match TRBD1. Looked up from germline, CDR1 is KGHDR and CDR2 is SFDVKD. The length of the CDR3 is 15 residues. The CDR3 DNA is TGTGCCACCATTGATTCTGCCAGGGGGCTTAAGACCCAGTACTTC. The encoded protein is CATIDSARGLKTQYF.

Sample share makes this clone medium-sized. Other DNA variants within this sample encode the same CDR3. The chain combines TRBV7-8 with TRBJ2-6, with D perhaps matching TRBD2 (5 bases). Trimming shortened V by 5 bases and J by 0 bases, and 14 bases separated the two germline ends. CDR3 length equals 17 residues. Germline lookup yields CDR1 SGHVS and CDR2 FQNEAQ. CDR3 sequence: CASSNRDGGSGANVLTF. In DNA, the CDR3 is TGTGCCAGCAGCAACCGAGACGGAGGCTCTGGGGCCAACGTCCTGACTTTC. Full variable domain (missing parts from reference TRBV7-8 and TRBJ2-6): GAGVSQSPRYKVAKRGQDVALRCDPISGHVSLFWYQQALGQGPEFLTYFQNEAQLDKSGLPSDRFFAERPEGSVSTLKIQRTQQEDSAVYLCASSNRDGGSGANVLTFGAGSRLTVL.

This clone was seen a handful of times. The chain carries TRBV10-3 and TRBJ1-1; D is perhaps TRBD1 (5 bases). The V gene's germline CDR1 is ENHRY and CDR2 SYGVKD. The V end lost 2 bases, the J end lost 4 bases, and 14 bases lay between the germline ends. The CDR3 is made up of 15 amino acids. CDR3 in amino acids: CAISEGGGTGTEAFF. DNA of the CDR3: TGTGCCATCAGTGAGGGGGGGGGGACCGGCACTGAAGCTTTCTTT.

The V and J genes are TRBV6-1 and TRBJ2-7; D is unresolved. The CDR3 length is 15 residues. From germline, CDR1 is MNHNS and CDR2 SASEGT. Trimming took off 1 base at V and 0 bases at J, with 10 bases between the two ends. CDR3 region: CASSEGRHSSYEQYF. CDR3 nucleotides: TGTGCCAGCAGTGAAGGTAGGCATAGCTCCTACGAGCAGTACTTC.

This clone was observed a handful of times. V gene TRBV6-1 combines with J gene TRBJ2-5; no clear D gene. Trimming cost V 8 bases and J 3 bases, with 7 bases left between them. Germline V lookup: CDR1 MNHNS, CDR2 SASEGT. The CDR3 consists of 11 residues. The CDR3 bases are TGTGCCAGCGGGCTCAAAGAGACCCAGTACTTC. It is translated as CASGLKETQYF.

This clone has at least ten counts. V gene TRBV12-3 or TRBV12-4 combines with J gene TRBJ2-3; 9 bases fit TRBD2. The V gene end was trimmed by 5 bases and the J gene end by 7 bases; junction bases not matched to a gene: 13. The CDR3 extends over 16 amino acids. The CDR3 nucleotides are TGTGCCAGCAGTGGGGGGGGGCGGGGGGGCTTTAATACGCAGTATTTT. Translating gives CASSGGGRGGFNTQYF.

By sample share, this clone is medium-sized. The gene calls are TRBV5-4 and TRBJ1-2; TRBD1 might be the D (6 bases). Per germline, CDR1 SGHNT and CDR2 YYREEE (reference sequence). V shed 5 bases and J shed 7 bases, with 21 bases lying between them. The CDR3 sequence is 15 residues long. The CDR3 DNA reads TGTGCCAGCAGACGACCTTTCTCAGGGGAGAGTGGCTACACCTTC. Residues: CASRRPFSGESGYTF.

This clone is judged large. The chain carries TRBV6-1 and TRBJ2-7; D ambiguous. Germline assignment: CDR1 MNHNS and CDR2 SASEGT. V was shortened by 5 bases and J by 2 bases, with 13 bases between the two germline ends. There are 14 residues in the CDR3. CDR3 DNA sequence: TGTGCCAGCAGTTTAGGCGCCGAGCCCTACGAGCAGTACTTC. This sequence encodes CASSLGAEPYEQYF.

This clone showed up just a few times. A read error is likely, as this CDR3 ends without the conserved phenylalanine or tryptophan. The limits of the CDR3 on the DNA are not certain, so only TCRdb's listed CDR3 is given. The rearrangement links TRBV6-4 to TRBJ2-1; the table's D call of TRBD1 was not tested on the DNA. Germline-derived CDR1 and CDR2 are MRHNA and SNTAGT. Ends included, the CDR3 has 13 residues. CDR3 loop: CARSVGAQNEQLS.

By its share, this clone is medium-sized. The J gene is TRBJ1-1, the V gene TRBV30; D gene ambiguous. This CDR3 is 11 amino acids long. V lost 0 bases and J lost 8, with 7 bases in between. CDR1 and CDR2 (germline): GTSNPN, SVGIG (reference sequence). CDR3 nucleotide sequence: TGTGCCTGGAGTGTCAGTATCGAAGCTTTCTTT. This encodes CAWSVSIEAFF.

V is TRBV27 and J is TRBJ2-3; D perhaps matches TRBD1 (6 bases). The V end was cut by 8 bases, the J end by 0 bases, with 15 bases between. The germline V gene has CDR1 MNHEY and CDR2 SMNVEV (reference sequence). CDR3 length equals 15 residues. This CDR3 reads CASGIGTRSTDTQYF. The CDR3 DNA reads TGTGCCAGCGGGATAGGGACAAGGAGCACAGATACGCAGTATTTT.

This clone was counted between two and nine times. The gene calls are TRBV27 and TRBJ2-7; D is unresolved. CDR3 size: 16 residues. Trimming removed 8 bases at V and 3 bases at J, with 23 bases between. Germline assignment: CDR1 MNHEY and CDR2 SMNVEV (reference sequence). The CDR3 loop is CASASLAVIKFYEQYF. The CDR3 coding sequence is TGTGCCAGCGCTTCCCTCGCGGTAATTAAGTTCTACGAGCAGTACTTC.

This clone is deemed medium-sized. The chain couples TRBV28 to TRBJ2-1; 13 bases line up with TRBD2. In germline, CDR1 is MDHEN, CDR2 SYDVKM. CDR3 length: 13 residues. V shed 5 bases, J shed 13 bases, and the junction held 5 bases outside the gene matches. The CDR3 DNA sequence: TGTGCCAGCAGTCTCGGGACTAGCGGGGAACAGTTCTTC. Protein: CASSLGTSGEQFF.

The table lists this clone with a few counts. At one boundary the junction diverges from the germline segment, which might be a read error. Other DNA variants within this sample encode the same CDR3. The rearrangement joins TRBV27 to TRBJ1-2; D gene ambiguous. The CDR3 runs 14 residues. Germline V gives CDR1 MNHEY, CDR2 SMNVEV (reference sequence). The CDR3 reads CASSFTVNSYGYTF. CDR3 coding DNA: TGTGCCAGCAGTTTCACCGTTAACTCCTATGGCTACACGTTC.

V gene TRBV27 combines with J gene TRBJ2-1; 8 positions match TRBD2. Germline CDR1 and CDR2: MNHEY and SMNVEV (reference sequence). V was clipped by 3 bases and J by 6 bases; unmatched bases: 1. The CDR3 contains 13 residues. The chain's CDR3 is CASSFGGGNEQFF. CDR3 coding DNA: TGTGCCAGCAGTTTCGGGGGGGGCAATGAGCAGTTCTTC.

This sequence joins TRBV28 and TRBJ2-1; D assignment may be TRBD1 or TRBD2 (5 bases each). Between the trimmed V and J ends, which lost 6 bases and 7 bases, there was a span of 22 bases. This CDR3 contains 16 residues. The germline CDR1 and CDR2 sequences are MDHEN and SYDVKM. CDR3 loop: CASSWVGTGGGNEQFF. In DNA, the CDR3 is TGTGCCAGCAGCTGGGTAGGAACAGGAGGCGGGAATGAGCAGTTCTTC. Drawing the rest from reference TRBV28 and TRBJ2-1, the complete variable domain is DVKVTQSSRYLVKRTGEKVFLECVQDMDHENMFWYRQDPGLGLRLIYFSYDVKMKEKGDIPEGYSVSREKKERFSLILESASTNQTSMYLCASSWVGTGGGNEQFFGPGTRLTVL.

This clone rates as medium-sized. The V call is TRBV2, the J call TRBJ2-7, with D unclear. Trimming cost V 5 bases and J 4 bases, with 9 bases left between them. The CDR3 is 12 residues long. The germline gives CDR1 SNHLY, CDR2 FYNNEI. In nucleotides, the CDR3 is TGTGCCAGCAGTTTCACCCTATACGAGCAGTACTTC. The encoded protein is CASSFTLYEQYF.

This clone was detected only a few times. This chain connects TRBV28 to TRBJ2-2; D not certain. There are 14 residues in the CDR3. Trimming cost V 5 bases and J 6 bases, with 13 bases left between them. Looked up from germline, CDR1 is MDHEN and CDR2 is SYDVKM. The CDR3 sequence is CASSPASAAGELFF. The CDR3 nucleotides are TGTGCCAGCAGTCCAGCTAGTGCTGCCGGGGAGCTGTTTTTT.

This clone is deemed large. V and J are TRBV7-8 and TRBJ1-1; D uncertain. This CDR3 spans 13 amino acids. The V gene's germline CDR1 is SGHVS and CDR2 FQNEAQ. Trimming cost V 5 bases and J 1 base, with 8 bases left between them. The CDR3 loop is CASSVYSNTEAFF. The CDR3 bases are TGTGCCAGCAGCGTGTATTCGAACACTGAAGCTTTCTTT.